Below, 32 T cell receptor beta chains from the same sample are listed, as sequenced in a study of T cell responses to AZD1222 COVID-19 vaccine. The data were produced by immunoSEQ multiplex PCR, yet TCRdb's version contains in-frame clones alone and is incomplete. This sample has over 150,000 clones; 91% occur once, and the top ten carry 3.4%. This specimen was peripheral blood, taken 28 days after the second AZD1222 dose. The origin of the receptors is an adult who received the AZD1222 COVID-19 vaccine.

The rearrangement links TRBV19 to TRBJ2-6; 8 nucleotides match TRBD2. V lost 5 bases, J lost 0 bases, and 12 bases stayed unmatched. Germline CDR1 reads LNHDA; CDR2 reads SQIVND (reference sequence). The CDR3 sequence is 19 residues long. CDR3 DNA: TGTGCCAGTAGTCTCTGGAGAGCGGGAGTGTCCTCTGGGGCCAACGTCCTGACTTTC. Amino acid sequence: CASSLWRAGVSSGANVLTF.

This rearrangement joins TRBV11-1 to TRBJ2-5; D gene unclear. The CDR3 has 13 residues. CDR1 and CDR2 (germline): SGHAT, FQDESV (reference sequence). Trimming took off 2 bases at V and 5 bases at J, with 9 bases between the two ends. The CDR3 loop reads CASSLILSETQYF. Here the CDR3 DNA reads TGTGCCAGCAGCTTAATTCTGTCTGAGACCCAGTACTTC.

The gene calls are TRBV5-8 and TRBJ2-1, with 10 bases fitting TRBD1. Looked up from germline, CDR1 is SGHTS and CDR2 is YDEGEE. CDR3 size: 14 residues. The junction had 1 base not matched to a gene; V was cut back by 3 bases and J by 4 bases. The CDR3 reads CASSWTGGYNEQFF. CDR3 sequence (DNA): TGTGCCAGCAGCTGGACAGGGGGATACAATGAGCAGTTCTTC.

The CDR3 here is CASRPTDTGELFF. The DNA of the CDR3 is TGTGCCAGCAGGCCTACAGACACCGGGGAGCTGTTTTTT. This rearrangement joins TRBV28 to TRBJ2-2; D uncertain. This CDR3 contains 13 residues. CDR1 is MDHEN, CDR2 SYDVKM, per germline. V lost 6 bases, J lost 3 bases, and 8 bases lay in between.

The chain carries TRBV6-5 and TRBJ1-1, with a possible D match to TRBD1 (5 bases). CDR1 is MNHEY, CDR2 SVGAGI, per germline. The CDR3 spans 13 residues. The V gene lost 6 bases and the J gene lost 4 bases, with 12 bases spanning the gap. CDR3 protein: CASRQGVATEAFF. The DNA of the CDR3 is TGTGCCAGCAGGCAGGGTGTGGCCACTGAAGCTTTCTTT.

The rearrangement uses TRBV7-3 and TRBJ1-2, with 7 positions matching TRBD1. Per the germline V gene, CDR1 is SGHTA and CDR2 is FQGTGA. The length of the CDR3 is 13 residues. The V and J ends lost 5 bases and 8 bases, in that order; junction bases with no gene match: 8. CDR3 nucleotide sequence: TGTGCCAGCAGCCGGGACGGCAGGGGGGGCTACACCTTC. This sequence encodes CASSRDGRGGYTF.

V is TRBV12-5 and J is TRBJ1-5, with a weak D call TRBD1 (6 bases). The CDR3 runs 14 residues. V was cut by 3 bases and J by 5 bases, with 11 bases left in between. The V gene's germline CDR1 is LGHNT and CDR2 FRNRAP. The CDR3 sequence is CASGFPGGHQPQHF. The CDR3 DNA reads as TGTGCTAGTGGTTTCCCGGGGGGCCATCAGCCCCAGCATTTT.

This clone was seen only once. The V gene is TRBV30, the J gene TRBJ2-3, with TRBD1 identical over 8 bases. V gave up 2 bases and J gave up 4 bases; unmatched junction bases: 5. The CDR3 loop spans 14 amino acids. The germline V gene encodes CDR1 GTSNPN and CDR2 SVGIG (reference sequence). The CDR3 reads CAWSLTGGADTQYF. For the CDR3, the DNA is TGTGCCTGGAGTCTCACAGGGGGTGCAGATACGCAGTATTTT. Variable domain in full (rest from reference TRBV30 and TRBJ2-3): SQTIHQWPATLVQPVGSPLSLECTVEGTSNPNLYWYRQAAGRGLQLLFYSVGIGQISSEVPQNLSASRPQDRQFILSSKKLLLSDSGFYLCAWSLTGGADTQYFGPGTRLTVL.

The CDR3: CATSGGNEQFF. CDR3 bases: TGTGCCACCTCGGGAGGGAATGAGCAGTTCTTC. The chain is built from TRBV28 and TRBJ2-1; 8 bases fit TRBD2. V shed 10 bases, J shed 7 bases, and the junction held 3 bases outside the gene matches. The CDR3 is 11 amino acids. Per the germline V gene, CDR1 is MDHEN and CDR2 is SYDVKM.

The chain employs TRBV28 and TRBJ1-5; D is possibly TRBD1 (5 bases). The CDR3 is 14 residues long. CDR1 and CDR2 from the germline V gene are MDHEN and SYDVKM. Trimming took 2 bases from V and 4 from J, leaving 9 bases between them. CDR3 DNA: TGTGCCAGCAGTTTAGGGGGGAAAAATCAGCCCCAGCATTTT. This codes for CASSLGGKNQPQHF.

The chain has TRBV5-1 and TRBJ1-2; a possible D gene is TRBD1 (6 bases). Per the germline V gene, CDR1 is SGHRS and CDR2 is YFSETQ. There are 13 residues in the CDR3. Trimming cost V 4 bases and J 1 base, with 8 bases left between them. As DNA, the CDR3 is TGCGCCAGCAGCGCAGGGGATAACTATGGCTACACCTTC. Translation gives CASSAGDNYGYTF.

This clone was seen just once. V usage is TRBV11-3 and J usage is TRBJ1-1; no clear D. The CDR3 consists of 11 residues. In germline, CDR1 is SGHNT, CDR2 YENEEA. V was cut by 3 bases and J by 6 bases, with 5 bases left in between. In DNA, the CDR3 is TGTGCCAGCAGCTTTCGGTCTGAAGCTTTCTTT. It specifies CASSFRSEAFF. Variable domain in full (rest from reference TRBV11-3 and TRBJ1-1): EAGVVQSPRYKIIEKKQPVAFWCNPISGHNTLYWYLQNLGQGPELLIRYENEEAVDDSQLPKDRFSAERLKGVDSTLKIQPAELGDSAVYLCASSFRSEAFFGQGTRLTVV.

This chain connects TRBV29-1 to TRBJ2-3; 9 bases are a match to TRBD2. This CDR3 region has 14 residues. Unmatched junction bases numbered 8, after V lost 3 bases and J lost 7 bases. Per germline, CDR1 SQVTM and CDR2 ANQGSEA. The CDR3 sequence is CSVDSAGGLYTQYF. In DNA form, the CDR3 reads TGCAGCGTTGATTCGGCGGGAGGGCTATATACGCAGTATTTT.

The chain is built from TRBV5-1 and TRBJ2-5; D is undetermined. CDR3 length: 15 residues. The germline V gene has CDR1 SGHRS and CDR2 YFSETQ. V lost 0 bases to trimming and J lost 3 bases, with 12 bases between them. CDR3 region: CASSLESAPEETQYF. CDR3 DNA: TGCGCCAGCAGCTTGGAGTCAGCCCCTGAAGAGACCCAGTACTTC. Full variable domain (outside the CDR3, taken from reference TRBV5-1 and TRBJ2-5): KAGVTQTPRYLIKTRGQQVTLSCSPISGHRSVSWYQQTPGQGLQFLFEYFSETQRNKGNFPGRFSGRQFSNSRSEMNVSTLELGDSALYLCASSLESAPEETQYFGPGTRLLVL.

The chain links TRBV28 to TRBJ2-2; D is unresolved. V was cut by 3 bases and J by 6 bases, with 8 bases left in between. The germline gives CDR1 MDHEN, CDR2 SYDVKM. The CDR3 totals 13 residues. In DNA, the CDR3 is TGTGCCAGCAGTTTTGCGGTTTCCGGGGAGCTGTTTTTT. This translates into CASSFAVSGELFF.

The chain links TRBV27 to TRBJ1-5, with a tentative D call TRBD1 (6 bases). Germline V gene data show CDR1 as MNHEY and CDR2 as SMNVEV (reference sequence). The V end lost 7 bases, the J end lost 5 bases, and 18 bases lay between the germline ends. CDR3 length: 15 residues. CDR3 DNA sequence: TGTGCCAGCAAGCCCACCAGGGGAACGTATCAGCCCCAGCATTTT. Translation gives CASKPTRGTYQPQHF.

This chain connects TRBV2 to TRBJ2-1; TRBD1 aligns across 9 bases. Per the germline V gene, CDR1 is SNHLY and CDR2 is FYNNEI. After removal of 6 bases from V and 6 bases from J, the junction contained 21 bases not matched to a gene. The CDR3 contains 19 residues. The CDR3: CASSLLPGTGLGWANEQFF. DNA of the CDR3: TGTGCCAGCAGCCTCCTCCCGGGGACAGGGTTAGGGTGGGCCAATGAGCAGTTCTTC.

The genes are TRBV9 and TRBJ2-3; D possibly matches TRBD1 or TRBD2 (5 bases each). The CDR3 length is 15 residues. Germline V CDR1 and CDR2: SGDLS, YYNGEE. V lost 0 bases and J lost 3, with 11 bases in between. The CDR3 nucleotides read TGTGCCAGCAGCGTAGGAGGGGTGTGGACAGATACGCAGTATTTT. The encoded protein is CASSVGGVWTDTQYF.

The chain combines TRBV28 with TRBJ2-1; D gene ambiguous. CDR1 and CDR2 from the germline V gene are MDHEN and SYDVKM. This CDR3 has 15 residues. Trimming took 5 bases from V and 0 from J, leaving 11 bases between them. CDR3: CASSRVKSSYNEQFF. The CDR3 DNA reads TGTGCCAGCAGTCGAGTGAAAAGCTCCTACAATGAGCAGTTCTTC.

The V gene is TRBV19, the J gene TRBJ2-7; TRBD2 matches at 10 bases. The DNA end lines up better with TRBJ2-1; the J call may be wrong. This CDR3 spans 17 amino acids. Germline V gene sequence: CDR1 LNHDA, CDR2 SQIVND (reference sequence). For the CDR3, the DNA is TGTGCCAGTCAAGGACTAGCGGCCCATCAAGTCTACAATGAGCAGTTCTTC. Its translation is CASQGLAAHQVYNEQFF.

This sequence joins TRBV15 and TRBJ2-1, with a weak D call TRBD2 (6 bases). CDR1 is LNHNV, CDR2 YYDKDF, per germline (reference sequence). The V end lost 1 base, the J end lost 4 bases, and 8 bases lay between the germline ends. The CDR3 is made up of 14 amino acids. The CDR3 protein is CATSRVLAYNEQFF. The CDR3, as DNA: TGTGCCACCAGCAGAGTTCTAGCGTACAATGAGCAGTTCTTC.

This CDR3 is CASSVSGRTSTDTQYF. In nucleotides, the CDR3 is TGTGCCAGCAGCGTTAGCGGGAGGACTAGCACAGATACGCAGTATTTT. This rearrangement joins TRBV9 to TRBJ2-3; 10 nucleotides agree with TRBD2. The V gene's germline CDR1 is SGDLS and CDR2 YYNGEE. The CDR3 totals 16 residues. V trimming: 2 bases; J trimming: 0 bases; junction bases outside the gene matches: 3.

The V gene is TRBV4-1, the J gene TRBJ1-4, with 9 bases that match TRBD1. The CDR3 contains 17 residues. V was clipped by 7 bases and J by 5 bases; unmatched bases: 14. CDR1 MGHRA and CDR2 YSYEKL come from the germline V gene. CDR3 nucleotides: TGCGCCAGCAAAGCCGTCCCGGGACAGGGTTCGAATGAAAAACTGTTTTTT. This encodes CASKAVPGQGSNEKLFF.

The V and J genes are TRBV7-2 and TRBJ1-2, with D hard to call. CDR3 length: 12 amino acids. The V gene's germline CDR1 is SGHTA and CDR2 FQGNSA. V dropped 5 bases and J dropped 7 bases, with 11 bases sitting between them. CDR3 residues: CASSLLTPGYTF. The CDR3 DNA reads TGTGCCAGCAGCCTACTAACCCCTGGCTACACCTTC.

The chain uses TRBV10-2 and TRBJ1-4; TRBD1 is a possible D gene (6 bases). This CDR3 is built from 14 residues. Trimming stripped 3 bases from V and 5 bases from J, with 10 bases between. CDR1 and CDR2 from the germline V gene are WSHSY and SAAADI. In DNA, the CDR3 is TGCGCCAGCAGTGAAGGGGGGGAAAATGAAAAACTGTTTTTT. It codes for CASSEGGENEKLFF.

This clone was seen only once. The rearrangement links TRBV5-1 to TRBJ2-7, with 8 bases aligning to TRBD2. The CDR3 spans 16 residues. J gave up 6 bases and V 1 base, and 12 bases lay outside the gene matches. Germline V lookup: CDR1 SGHRS, CDR2 YFSETQ. CDR3 nucleotide sequence: TGCGCCAGCAGCTTGAGGCCTAGCGGGCCGGTGGGCGAGCAGTACTTC. This encodes CASSLRPSGPVGEQYF.

The rearrangement joins TRBV4-3 to TRBJ2-3; 12 nucleotides match TRBD2. V dropped 0 bases and J dropped 4; count of bases not matched to a gene: 8. Germline-derived CDR1 and CDR2 are LGHNA and YSLEER. The CDR3 contains 18 residues. The CDR3 loop reads CASSQDTLTSGSADTQYF. CDR3 nucleotides: TGCGCCAGCAGCCAAGATACCTTGACTAGCGGGAGTGCAGATACGCAGTATTTT.

The genes are TRBV4-1 and TRBJ2-1; D may be TRBD1 or TRBD2 (6 bases each). Per germline, CDR1 MGHRA and CDR2 YSYEKL. The length of the CDR3 is 17 residues. The ends were cut back, 3 bases at V and 4 bases at J, with 19 bases in the middle. CDR3 sequence (DNA): TGCGCCAGCAGCCAGGGCTTGGGGGCAGGAGGGTACAATGAGCAGTTCTTC. Its translation is CASSQGLGAGGYNEQFF.

The chain combines TRBV7-6 with TRBJ1-1; D may be TRBD1 (5 bases). CDR1 and CDR2 (germline): SGHVS, FNYEAQ. Trimming shortened V by 3 bases and J by 4 bases, and 6 bases separated the two germline ends. CDR3 size: 12 residues. The CDR3, as DNA: TGTGCCAGCAGCTTCGACAGCACTGAAGCTTTCTTT. It encodes CASSFDSTEAFF.

V and J are TRBV6-2 or TRBV6-3 and TRBJ2-5; D call uncertain. Germline values: CDR1 MNHEY, CDR2 SVGEGT. Deletions cut 2 bases from V and 5 bases from J, with 3 bases between. The CDR3 sequence is 11 residues long. In DNA, the CDR3 is TGTGCCAGCAGTTACCGGGAGACCCAGTACTTC. Translation gives CASSYRETQYF.

This chain joins TRBV5-1 and TRBJ2-1, with 9 bases identical to TRBD2. With V trimmed by 0 bases and J by 4 bases, 8 bases remained unmatched. The CDR3 covers 17 residues. Germline V lookup: CDR1 SGHRS, CDR2 YFSETQ. The CDR3: CASSLGQTSGVYNEQFF. The CDR3 nucleotides are TGCGCCAGCAGCTTGGGTCAGACTAGCGGAGTATACAATGAGCAGTTCTTC.

J is TRBJ1-1 and V is TRBV18; no definite D call. Trimming stripped 3 bases from V and 8 bases from J, with 19 bases between. The CDR3 extends over 15 amino acids. Germline CDR1 is KGHSH and CDR2 is LQKENI. CDR3 nucleotide sequence: TGTGCCAGCTCACCGGCAGGATGGGAGGCTGTAGAAGCTTTCTTT. Translated, it gives CASSPAGWEAVEAFF.